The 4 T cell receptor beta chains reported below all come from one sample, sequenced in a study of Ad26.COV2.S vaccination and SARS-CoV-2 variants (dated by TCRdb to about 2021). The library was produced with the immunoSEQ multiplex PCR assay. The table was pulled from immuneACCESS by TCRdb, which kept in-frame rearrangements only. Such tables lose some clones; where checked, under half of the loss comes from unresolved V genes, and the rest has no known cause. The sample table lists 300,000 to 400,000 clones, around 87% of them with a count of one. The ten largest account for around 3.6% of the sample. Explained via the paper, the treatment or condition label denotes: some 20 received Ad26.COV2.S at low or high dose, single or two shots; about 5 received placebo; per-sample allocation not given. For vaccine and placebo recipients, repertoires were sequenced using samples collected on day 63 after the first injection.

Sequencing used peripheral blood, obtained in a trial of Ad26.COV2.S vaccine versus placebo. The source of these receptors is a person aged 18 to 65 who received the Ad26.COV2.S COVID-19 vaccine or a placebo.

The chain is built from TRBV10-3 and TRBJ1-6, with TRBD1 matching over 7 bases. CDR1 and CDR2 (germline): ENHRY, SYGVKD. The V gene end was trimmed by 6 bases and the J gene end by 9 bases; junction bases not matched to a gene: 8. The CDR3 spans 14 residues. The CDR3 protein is CAISLGTEFSPLHF. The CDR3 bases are TGTGCCATCAGCCTCGGGACAGAGTTTTCACCCCTCCACTTT.

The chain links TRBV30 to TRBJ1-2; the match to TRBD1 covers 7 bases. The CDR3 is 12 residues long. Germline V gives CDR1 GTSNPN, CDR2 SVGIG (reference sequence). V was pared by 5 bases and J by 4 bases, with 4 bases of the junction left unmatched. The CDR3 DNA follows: TGTGCCTGGCTGGGGGACAGCTATGGCTACACCTTC. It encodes CAWLGDSYGYTF. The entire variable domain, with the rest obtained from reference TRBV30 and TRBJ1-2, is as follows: SQTIHQWPATLVQPVGSPLSLECTVEGTSNPNLYWYRQAAGRGLQLLFYSVGIGQISSEVPQNLSASRPQDRQFILSSKKLLLSDSGFYLCAWLGDSYGYTFGSGTRLTVV.

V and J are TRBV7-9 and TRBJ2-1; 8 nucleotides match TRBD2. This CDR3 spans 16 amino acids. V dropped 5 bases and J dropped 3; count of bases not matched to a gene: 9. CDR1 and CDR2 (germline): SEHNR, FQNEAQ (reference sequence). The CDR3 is CASSAETSVIYNEQFF. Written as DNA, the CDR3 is TGTGCCAGCAGCGCCGAGACTAGCGTGATCTACAATGAGCAGTTCTTC.

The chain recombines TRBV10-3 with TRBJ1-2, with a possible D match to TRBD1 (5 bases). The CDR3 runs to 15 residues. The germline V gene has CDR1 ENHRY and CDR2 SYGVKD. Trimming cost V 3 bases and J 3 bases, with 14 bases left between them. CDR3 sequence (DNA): TGTGCCATCAGTGAAGGCCCCAGGGACGACTATGGCTACACCTTC. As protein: CAISEGPRDDYGYTF.